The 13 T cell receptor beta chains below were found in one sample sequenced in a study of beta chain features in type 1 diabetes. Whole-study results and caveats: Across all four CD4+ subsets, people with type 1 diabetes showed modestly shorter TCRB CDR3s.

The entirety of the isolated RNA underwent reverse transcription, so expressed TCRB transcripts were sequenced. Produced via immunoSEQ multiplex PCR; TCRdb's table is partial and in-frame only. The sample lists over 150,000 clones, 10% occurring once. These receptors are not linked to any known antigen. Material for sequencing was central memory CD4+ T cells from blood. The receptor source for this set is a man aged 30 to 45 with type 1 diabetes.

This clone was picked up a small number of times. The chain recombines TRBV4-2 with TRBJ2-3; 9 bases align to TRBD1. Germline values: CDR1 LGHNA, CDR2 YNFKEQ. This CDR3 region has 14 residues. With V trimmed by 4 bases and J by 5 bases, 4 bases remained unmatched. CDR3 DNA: TGTGCCAGCAGCCGCGGACAGGGGCAAGATACGCAGTATTTT. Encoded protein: CASSRGQGQDTQYF.

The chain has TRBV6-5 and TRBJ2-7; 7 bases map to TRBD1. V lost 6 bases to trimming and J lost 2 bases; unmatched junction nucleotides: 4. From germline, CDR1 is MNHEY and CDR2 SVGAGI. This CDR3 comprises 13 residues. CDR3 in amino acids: CASSRDRAYEQYF. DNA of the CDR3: TGTGCCAGCAGCCGGGACAGAGCCTACGAGCAGTACTTC.

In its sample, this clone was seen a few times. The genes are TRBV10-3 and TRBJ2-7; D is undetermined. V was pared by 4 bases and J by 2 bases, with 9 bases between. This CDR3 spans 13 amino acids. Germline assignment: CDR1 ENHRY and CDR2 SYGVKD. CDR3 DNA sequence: TGTGCCATCAGTGCTGGAACTACCTACGAGCAGTACTTC. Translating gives CAISAGTTYEQYF.

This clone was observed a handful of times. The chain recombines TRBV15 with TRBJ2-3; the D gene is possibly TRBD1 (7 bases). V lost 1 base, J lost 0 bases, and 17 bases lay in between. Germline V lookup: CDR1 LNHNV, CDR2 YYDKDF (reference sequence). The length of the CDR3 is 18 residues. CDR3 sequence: CATSRVGGWEDSTDTQYF. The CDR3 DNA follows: TGTGCCACCAGCAGAGTAGGGGGCTGGGAGGATAGCACAGATACGCAGTATTTT.

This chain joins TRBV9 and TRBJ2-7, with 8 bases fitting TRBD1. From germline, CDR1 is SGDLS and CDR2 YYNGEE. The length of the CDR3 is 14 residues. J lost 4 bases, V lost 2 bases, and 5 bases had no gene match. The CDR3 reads CASSVTGQVYEQYF. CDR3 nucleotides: TGTGCCAGCAGCGTGACGGGACAGGTTTACGAGCAGTACTTC.

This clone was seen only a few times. The CDR3 DNA sequence: TGTGCCAGCAGTTTACGGGGGGCGTATGGCTACACCTTC. It translates to CASSLRGAYGYTF. This chain uses TRBV27 with TRBJ1-2; a weak D match, TRBD1 (6 bases). CDR1 and CDR2 (germline): MNHEY, SMNVEV (reference sequence). The CDR3 sequence is 13 residues long. The V end was cut by 2 bases, the J end by 5 bases, with 9 bases between.

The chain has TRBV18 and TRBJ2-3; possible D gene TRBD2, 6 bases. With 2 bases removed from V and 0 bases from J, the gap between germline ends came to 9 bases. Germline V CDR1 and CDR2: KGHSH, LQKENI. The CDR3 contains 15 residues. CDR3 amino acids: CASSPVGGSTDTQYF. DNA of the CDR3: TGTGCCAGCTCACCAGTGGGAGGTAGCACAGATACGCAGTATTTT.

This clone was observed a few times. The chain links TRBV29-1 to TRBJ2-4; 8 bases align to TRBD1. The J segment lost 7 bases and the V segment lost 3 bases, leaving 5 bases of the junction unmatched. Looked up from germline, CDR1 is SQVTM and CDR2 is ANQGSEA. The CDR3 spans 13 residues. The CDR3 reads CSVEFTGGNIQYF. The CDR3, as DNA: TGCAGCGTTGAGTTTACAGGGGGTAACATTCAGTACTTC.

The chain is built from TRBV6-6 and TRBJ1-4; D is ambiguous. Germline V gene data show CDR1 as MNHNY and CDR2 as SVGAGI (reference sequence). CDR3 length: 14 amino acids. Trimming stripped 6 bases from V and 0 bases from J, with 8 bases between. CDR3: CASRKLATNEKLFF. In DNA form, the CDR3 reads TGTGCCAGCAGGAAGTTAGCAACTAATGAAAAACTGTTTTTT.

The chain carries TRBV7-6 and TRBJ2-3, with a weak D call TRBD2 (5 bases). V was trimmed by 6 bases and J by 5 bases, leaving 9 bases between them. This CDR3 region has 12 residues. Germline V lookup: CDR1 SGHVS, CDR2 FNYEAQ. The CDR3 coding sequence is TGTGCCAGCAGAGCAGGAGGAGATACGCAGTATTTT. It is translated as CASRAGGDTQYF.

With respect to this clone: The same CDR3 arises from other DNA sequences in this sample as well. The CDR3 loop reads CASSERQVQETQYF. The DNA of the CDR3 is TGTGCCAGCAGTGAAAGACAGGTTCAAGAGACCCAGTACTTC. The chain is built from TRBV2 and TRBJ2-5; perhaps TRBD1 as D (6 bases). Trimming cost V 2 bases and J 2 bases, with 9 bases left between them. CDR3 length: 14 amino acids. Germline V lookup: CDR1 SNHLY, CDR2 FYNNEI.

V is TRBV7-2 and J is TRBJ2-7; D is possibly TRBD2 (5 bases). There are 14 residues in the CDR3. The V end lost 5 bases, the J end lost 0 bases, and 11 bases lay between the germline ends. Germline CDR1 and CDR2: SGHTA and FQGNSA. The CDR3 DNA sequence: TGTGCCAGCAGCCGCAGCGCGGGCTCCTACGAGCAGTACTTC. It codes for CASSRSAGSYEQYF.

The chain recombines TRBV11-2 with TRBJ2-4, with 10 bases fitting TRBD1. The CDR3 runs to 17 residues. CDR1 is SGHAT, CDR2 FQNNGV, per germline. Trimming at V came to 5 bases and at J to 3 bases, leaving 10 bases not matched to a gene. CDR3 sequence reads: CASSLPRQGAVKNIQYF. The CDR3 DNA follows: TGTGCCAGCAGCCTTCCAAGACAGGGGGCGGTCAAAAACATTCAGTACTTC.